A single sample gave rise to the 10 T cell receptor beta chains below, sequenced in a study of OX40 agonist ivuxolimab in advanced cancers. Method: immunoSEQ multiplex PCR; TCRdb's copy keeps in-frame clones and lacks some. Altogether some 68,000 clones are present, 80% to 90% being singletons, with the ten largest covering 10% to 14%. The material sequenced was CD4+ or CD8+ T cells sorted from blood, taken in a trial of the OX40 agonist ivuxolimab. These receptor sequences come from an adult with an advanced solid tumor such as melanoma, head and neck, liver or kidney cancer.

V is TRBV6-1 and J is TRBJ1-6, with D possibly matching TRBD1 (6 bases). V shed 7 bases and J shed 7 bases, with 14 bases lying between them. Per the germline V gene, CDR1 is MNHNS and CDR2 is SASEGT. The CDR3 runs 14 residues. CDR3: CASTLDGQNSPLHF. The DNA for the CDR3 is TGTGCCAGCACGCTAGACGGACAGAATTCACCCCTCCACTTT.

The chain combines TRBV29-1 with TRBJ2-3; 9 bases match TRBD2. In germline, CDR1 is SQVTM, CDR2 ANQGSEA. The J segment lost 1 base and the V segment lost 3 bases, leaving 5 bases of the junction unmatched. CDR3 length equals 15 residues. CDR3 in amino acids: CSVEGLAGRTDTQYF. CDR3 nucleotides: TGCAGCGTTGAGGGGCTAGCGGGGCGCACAGATACGCAGTATTTT.

V is TRBV28 and J is TRBJ2-7; 9 bases match TRBD1. J gave up 2 bases and V 6 bases, and 8 bases lay outside the gene matches. CDR1 MDHEN and CDR2 SYDVKM come from the germline V gene. There are 15 residues in the CDR3. CDR3 protein: CASRGQDRGTYEQYF. The CDR3 DNA is TGTGCCAGCAGGGGACAGGACAGGGGCACCTACGAGCAGTACTTC.

The chain employs TRBV21-1 and TRBJ1-1; the table calls TRBD1, which could not be checked here. TRBV21-1 is termed a pseudogene. The length of the CDR3 is 23 residues. CDR3 nucleotide sequence: TGTGCCAGCAGCAAGAGGACATCTCATGAGTCTTTTCATGCCAGACCAGGGAACACTGAAGCTTTCTTT. It translates to CASSKRTSHESFHARPGNTEAFF.

V and J are TRBV2 and TRBJ2-5, with 10 bases identical to TRBD1. The CDR3 loop spans 15 amino acids. Looked up from germline, CDR1 is SNHLY and CDR2 is FYNNEI. The V gene end was trimmed by 6 bases and the J gene end by 3 bases; junction bases not matched to a gene: 7. The CDR3 DNA reads as TGTGCCAGCAGCCTGGACAGGGGGGGGGAAGAGACCCAGTACTTC. Its protein is CASSLDRGGEETQYF.

This chain connects TRBV2 to TRBJ1-5; the match to TRBD1 covers 9 bases. CDR1 is SNHLY and CDR2 is FYNNEI in the germline V gene. After removal of 4 bases from V and 5 bases from J, the junction contained 3 bases not matched to a gene. This CDR3 comprises 14 residues. In DNA form, the CDR3 reads TGTGCCAGCAGTGGGACAGGGGACGATCAGCCCCAGCATTTT. Residues: CASSGTGDDQPQHF.

This clone has only one observation. V is TRBV28 and J is TRBJ2-1; D possibly corresponds to TRBD1 (5 bases). CDR3 length: 14 amino acids. V gave up 4 bases and J gave up 8 bases, with 15 bases separating them. Germline lookup yields CDR1 MDHEN and CDR2 SYDVKM. The CDR3 loop reads CASSSGLEEDEQFF. The DNA of the CDR3 is TGTGCCAGCAGTTCAGGGTTAGAGGAAGATGAGCAGTTCTTC.

The chain uses TRBV10-2 and TRBJ2-1; no firm D call. Deletions cut 10 bases from V and 1 base from J, with 17 bases between. The CDR3 is 15 amino acids. Per the germline V gene, CDR1 is WSHSY and CDR2 is SAAADI. Here the CDR3 DNA reads TGCGCCACCAAGTGGAACCGTGATTCCTACAATGAGCAGTTCTTC. Protein: CATKWNRDSYNEQFF.

The chain combines TRBV11-2 with TRBJ1-1; D is perhaps TRBD1 (5 bases). Deletions cut 5 bases from V and 6 bases from J, with 16 bases between. Per the germline V gene, CDR1 is SGHAT and CDR2 is FQNNGV. The CDR3 is made up of 14 amino acids. CDR3 sequence reads: CASSPRQYFPEAFF. CDR3 DNA: TGTGCCAGCAGCCCCAGACAGTATTTCCCTGAAGCTTTCTTT.

This sequence joins TRBV27 and TRBJ2-1; D remains unclear. The germline CDR1 and CDR2 sequences are MNHEY and SMNVEV (reference sequence). The V gene lost 8 bases and the J gene lost 4 bases, with 6 bases spanning the gap. This CDR3 spans 11 amino acids. The chain's CDR3 is CASSLYNEQFF. CDR3 sequence (DNA): TGTGCCAGCTCCCTTTACAATGAGCAGTTCTTC.